This T cell receptor (beta chain) was identified during a study of regulatory T cells in long-lasting Graves disease. Study conclusions and caveats: It was possible that the small sample size reduced accuracy. Shared public clonotypes totalled around 2,900 in persistent patients, compared with approximately 970 in new patients.

V lost 9 bases, J lost 3 bases, and 23 bases lay in between. CDR1 is SNHLY and CDR2 is FYNNEI in the germline V gene. This CDR3 spans 16 amino acids. HTBI primers from iRepertoire and Arm-PCR of CDR3 regions yielded the TCR beta libraries. One entry per CDR3 protein results from TCRdb running MiXCR on the multiplex PCR reads. This table holds around 450,000 distinct CDR3 sequences, 14% to 15% found once. Specified time point: newly diagnosed GD, antithyroid drugs for less than 3 months. PBMCs were the source of the RNA used for TCR sequencing. Graves' disease diagnoses followed American Thyroid Association guidelines. This clonotype was recorded many times. The antigen is unknown. This sample also appeared in a second study, on T cells in Graves' hyperthyroidism and ophthalmopathy.

The rearrangement uses TRBV2 and TRBJ1-2, with a weak D call TRBD1 (6 bases). The origin of this receptor is a woman aged 25 to 39 with Graves disease. The material was peripheral blood mononuclear cells (PBMCs), obtained at new diagnosis, from a patient treated with antithyroid drugs. CDR3 protein: CASGRMQGIKDYGYTF. CDR3 bases: TGTGCCAGTGGGAGAATGCAGGGGATTAAAGACTATGGCTACACCTTC.